These 6 T cell receptor beta chains were all obtained from the same sample, sequenced in a study of control samples from healthy donors and cancer patients. The method was immunoSEQ multiplex PCR; TCRdb's version includes in-frame clones alone and lacks a portion of them. This sample has 150,000 to 200,000 clones, with approximately 91% found just once. The material sequenced was blood. The receptors come from a woman aged 40 to 50 in good health.

This chain joins TRBV3-1 (or the pseudogene TRBV3-2) and TRBJ1-1; unclear D gene. The V end lost 5 bases, the J end lost 5 bases, and 15 bases lay between the germline ends. The CDR3 runs to 14 residues. CDR1 is LGHDT and CDR2 is YNNKEL in the germline V gene (reference sequence). The CDR3 coding sequence is TGTGCCAGCAGCTCCGGCGGCTTGAGTACTGAAGCTTTCTTT. It specifies CASSSGGLSTEAFF.

The rearrangement links TRBV7-8 to TRBJ2-4; no clear D gene. V was pared by 0 bases and J by 6 bases, with 6 bases between. This CDR3 is built from 13 residues. Germline V CDR1 and CDR2: SGHVS, FQNEAQ. The CDR3 region is CASSLAGGNIQYF. CDR3 DNA sequence: TGTGCCAGCAGCTTAGCGGGCGGAAACATTCAGTACTTC.

This clone was picked up one time. This chain links TRBV29-1 with TRBJ1-2, with a weak D call TRBD1 (5 bases). This CDR3 has 11 residues. The V and J ends lost 5 bases and 14 bases respectively, with 18 bases between them. CDR1 is SQVTM, CDR2 ANQGSEA, per germline. CDR3 sequence: CSVPLPQGQTF. In nucleotides, the CDR3 is TGCAGCGTTCCCCTACCCCAGGGTCAAACCTTC.

This clone has just one count. The rearrangement uses TRBV5-1 and TRBJ2-5; the match to TRBD2 covers 16 bases. The V segment lost 4 bases and the J segment 5 bases; nucleotides outside the gene matches: 5. The CDR3 runs to 16 residues. The germline CDR1 and CDR2 sequences are SGHRS and YFSETQ. The CDR3 DNA sequence: TGCGCCAGCAGCCAGGGACTAGCGGGGGGGCCGGAGACCCAGTACTTC. This translates into CASSQGLAGGPETQYF.

This clone came up once. This sequence joins TRBV5-1 and TRBJ1-2, with unresolved D. CDR3 length: 15 residues. Trimming shortened V by 4 bases and J by 6 bases, and 19 bases separated the two germline ends. Looked up from germline, CDR1 is SGHRS and CDR2 is YFSETQ. CDR3 DNA sequence: TGCGCCAGCAGCCCAACAACCGGTGCCCGGGATGGCTACACCTTC. It specifies CASSPTTGARDGYTF.

V usage is TRBV11-2 and J usage is TRBJ2-3, with D perhaps matching TRBD1 or TRBD2 (5 bases each). The CDR3 is 18 amino acids. Deletions cut 3 bases from V and 1 base from J, with 20 bases between. The V gene's germline CDR1 is SGHAT and CDR2 FQNNGV. The DNA for the CDR3 is TGTGCCAGCAGCTTCAGCCGGGACCAAAAGTGGGGCACAGATACGCAGTATTTT. As protein: CASSFSRDQKWGTDTQYF.